The next 14 T cell receptor beta chains were all read from a single sample in a study of identical twins. TCRdb independently ran MiXCR on the 5' RACE reads; one entry per CDR3 protein. Of over 200,000 distinct CDR3 sequences listed, 8% to 11% are singletons. Sequencing was done on a sample of memory T cells sorted from blood. The source is a man aged 45 to 65 in good health.

Only a few counts were recorded for this clonotype. V and J are TRBV9 and TRBJ2-2; 7 bases are shared with TRBD1. Germline V gives CDR1 SGDLS, CDR2 YYNGEE. The ends lost 3 bases at V and 6 bases at J; junction bases unmatched: 11. The CDR3 sequence is 16 residues long. CDR3: CASSAQRGTVAGELFF. In DNA form, the CDR3 reads TGTGCCAGCAGCGCCCAAAGAGGGACAGTCGCCGGGGAGCTGTTTTTT.

In this sample, this clonotype turned up many times. This chain uses TRBV5-1 with TRBJ1-1; possible D gene TRBD1, 5 bases. CDR3 length: 14 amino acids. CDR1 SGHRS and CDR2 YFSETQ come from the germline V gene. V lost 4 bases and J 5 bases, leaving 15 bases between the germline ends. The CDR3 protein is CASSSGTTVTEAFF. CDR3 DNA sequence: TGCGCCAGCAGCAGCGGGACTACGGTAACTGAAGCTTTCTTT.

This rearrangement joins TRBV6-1 to TRBJ2-4; TRBD1 or TRBD2 may be the D gene (6 bases each). Between the trimmed V and J ends, which lost 1 base and 2 bases, there was a span of 15 bases. CDR1 is MNHNS, CDR2 SASEGT, per germline. The CDR3 consists of 17 residues. CDR3 nucleotides: TGTGCCAGCAGTGAAGGTTTAGGGGGGTTATCCAAAAACATTCAGTACTTC. Its translation: CASSEGLGGLSKNIQYF.

This clonotype was picked up a small number of times. This chain joins TRBV4-2 and TRBJ2-7; no clear D. Looked up from germline, CDR1 is LGHNA and CDR2 is YNFKEQ. The CDR3 is made up of 16 amino acids. V was cut by 1 base and J by 0 bases, with 13 bases left in between. Here the CDR3 reads CASSQVSARSSYEQYF. In DNA form, the CDR3 reads TGTGCCAGCAGCCAAGTTAGTGCTAGGAGCTCCTACGAGCAGTACTTC.

This clonotype was counted a few times. CDR3 coding DNA: TGCGCCAGCAGACTCGGACGGGACAATGAGCAGTTCTTC. Its translation is CASRLGRDNEQFF. V gene TRBV5-1 combines with J gene TRBJ2-1; D unresolved. Trimming removed 5 bases at V and 5 bases at J, with 11 bases between. This CDR3 spans 13 amino acids. Germline lookup yields CDR1 SGHRS and CDR2 YFSETQ.

This clonotype was seen at least ten times. The chain employs TRBV20-1 and TRBJ1-4; D might be TRBD1 (6 bases). Trimming removed 3 bases at V and 1 base at J, with 15 bases between. Germline CDR1 DFQATT, CDR2 SNEGSKA (reference sequence). This CDR3 comprises 16 residues. The CDR3 reads CSASRQDLKTNEKLFF. CDR3 bases: TGCAGTGCTAGTAGACAGGATCTTAAAACTAATGAAAAACTGTTTTTT.

This clonotype has more than one count but fewer than ten. The chain joins TRBV5-4 to TRBJ2-7, with D perhaps TRBD1 (6 bases). V gave up 0 bases and J gave up 6 bases, with 7 bases separating them. Germline CDR1 and CDR2: SGHNT and YYREEE (reference sequence). The CDR3 sequence is 12 residues long. The CDR3: CASSLDRVEQYF. Here the CDR3 DNA reads TGTGCCAGCAGCTTGGACAGGGTCGAGCAGTACTTC.

This clonotype has just a few counts. The V and J genes are TRBV3-1 and TRBJ2-7; 8 nucleotides match TRBD2. The CDR3 contains 16 residues. After removal of 4 bases from V and 9 bases from J, the junction contained 17 bases not matched to a gene. Germline CDR1 LGHDT, CDR2 YNNKEL (reference sequence). CDR3 region: CASSRASGRARWGQYF. The DNA of the CDR3 is TGTGCCAGCAGCCGAGCCTCCGGGAGGGCCCGATGGGGGCAGTACTTC.

This clonotype was counted a few times. The V call is TRBV5-5, the J call TRBJ1-1; D uncertain. Germline CDR1 SGHKS, CDR2 YYEKEE (reference sequence). This CDR3 region has 14 residues. V was trimmed by 0 bases and J by 3 bases, leaving 9 bases between them. CDR3 nucleotides: TGTGCCAGCAGCTTGGCATTGTTGGACACTGAAGCTTTCTTT. Protein product: CASSLALLDTEAFF.

This clonotype was counted many times. The CDR3 is CASSQTSGTGNEQFF. The CDR3 nucleotides are TGCGCCAGCAGCCAGACTAGCGGGACGGGGAATGAGCAGTTCTTC. The genes are TRBV5-1 and TRBJ2-1; 11 bases agree with TRBD2. Germline trimming cut 4 bases from V and 7 bases from J; bases unmatched to any gene: 7. CDR1 and CDR2 from the germline V gene are SGHRS and YFSETQ. This CDR3 is 15 amino acids long.

This clonotype was counted ten times or more. The chain couples TRBV7-2 to TRBJ2-3; 7 nucleotides agree with TRBD2. The CDR3 spans 17 residues. V lost 2 bases, J lost 4 bases, and 12 bases stayed unmatched. Germline assignment: CDR1 SGHTA and CDR2 FQGNSA. The CDR3 spells CASSLRGRALNADTQYF. The CDR3 DNA reads TGTGCCAGCAGCTTACGGGGGAGGGCCCTAAATGCAGATACGCAGTATTTT.

At least ten counts were recorded for this clonotype. This chain links TRBV28 with TRBJ2-6, with D hard to call. The CDR3 covers 15 residues. V shed 7 bases and J shed 0 bases, with 10 bases lying between them. The germline gives CDR1 MDHEN, CDR2 SYDVKM. CDR3 region: CASTSGDSGANVLTF. As DNA, the CDR3 is TGTGCCAGCACCTCAGGAGACTCTGGGGCCAACGTCCTGACTTTC. Supplemented by reference TRBV28 and TRBJ2-6, the full variable domain reads DVKVTQSSRYLVKRTGEKVFLECVQDMDHENMFWYRQDPGLGLRLIYFSYDVKMKEKGDIPEGYSVSREKKERFSLILESASTNQTSMYLCASTSGDSGANVLTFGAGSRLTVL.

This clonotype occurred many times. This chain links TRBV11-2 with TRBJ2-3, with D perhaps matching TRBD1 or TRBD2 (5 bases each). This CDR3 is built from 17 residues. V was trimmed by 0 bases and J by 1 base, leaving 14 bases between them. CDR1 is SGHAT and CDR2 is FQNNGV in the germline V gene. CDR3 protein: CASSLDTGQKRTDTQYF. CDR3 in DNA: TGTGCCAGCAGCTTAGATACGGGGCAGAAACGCACAGATACGCAGTATTTT.

This clonotype was detected many times. The chain joins TRBV30 to TRBJ2-3; D unresolved. Germline V lookup: CDR1 GTSNPN, CDR2 SVGIG (reference sequence). There are 11 residues in the CDR3. Deletions cut 0 bases from V and 9 bases from J, with 7 bases between. CDR3 loop: CAWSVKATQYF. The CDR3, as DNA: TGTGCCTGGAGTGTAAAGGCAACGCAGTATTTT.